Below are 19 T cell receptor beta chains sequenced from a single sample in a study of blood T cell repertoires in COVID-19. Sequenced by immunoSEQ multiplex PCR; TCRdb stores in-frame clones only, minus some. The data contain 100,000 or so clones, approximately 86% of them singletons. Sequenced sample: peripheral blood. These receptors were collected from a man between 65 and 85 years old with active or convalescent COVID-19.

The CDR3 loop reads CASSLRTGRTEAFF. In DNA, the CDR3 is TGCGCCAGCAGCCTCCGGACAGGGCGGACTGAAGCTTTCTTT. This sequence joins TRBV5-1 and TRBJ1-1; TRBD1 agrees at 8 bases. The V gene end was trimmed by 4 bases and the J gene end by 5 bases; junction bases not matched to a gene: 7. The CDR3 is 14 amino acids. CDR1 and CDR2 (germline): SGHRS, YFSETQ.

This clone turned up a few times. CDR3 in amino acids: CASSQRPGLGWVTQYF. Written as DNA, the CDR3 is TGTGCCAGCAGCCAAAGACCGGGACTCGGGTGGGTGACCCAGTACTTC. J is TRBJ2-5 and V is TRBV3-1 (or the pseudogene TRBV3-2); a weak D match, TRBD2 (6 bases). Germline loops: CDR1 LGHDT, CDR2 YNNKEL (reference sequence). CDR3 length equals 16 residues. V gave up 2 bases and J gave up 7 bases, with 20 bases separating them.

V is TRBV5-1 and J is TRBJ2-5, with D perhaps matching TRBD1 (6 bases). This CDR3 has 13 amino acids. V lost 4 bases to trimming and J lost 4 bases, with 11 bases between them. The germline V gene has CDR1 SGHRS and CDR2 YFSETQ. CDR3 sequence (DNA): TGCGCCAGCAGCGCTACAGGGATAGAGACCCAGTACTTC. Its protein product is CASSATGIETQYF.

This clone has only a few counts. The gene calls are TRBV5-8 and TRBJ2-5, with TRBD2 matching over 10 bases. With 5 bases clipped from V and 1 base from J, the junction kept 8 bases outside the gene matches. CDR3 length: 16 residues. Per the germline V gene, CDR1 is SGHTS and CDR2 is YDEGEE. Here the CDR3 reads CASSFHSGGRQETQYF. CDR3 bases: TGTGCCAGCAGTTTCCATAGCGGGGGGCGCCAAGAGACCCAGTACTTC.

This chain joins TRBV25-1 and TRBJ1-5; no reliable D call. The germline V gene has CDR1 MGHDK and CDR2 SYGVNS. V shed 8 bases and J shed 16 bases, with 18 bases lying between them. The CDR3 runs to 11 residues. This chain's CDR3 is CASGVAKPDHF. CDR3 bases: TGTGCCAGCGGAGTAGCAAAGCCCGACCATTTT.

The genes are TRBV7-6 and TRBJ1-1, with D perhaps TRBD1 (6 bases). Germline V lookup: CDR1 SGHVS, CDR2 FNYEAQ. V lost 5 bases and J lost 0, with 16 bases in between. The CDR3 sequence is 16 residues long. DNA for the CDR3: TGTGCCAGCAGCCCCCGAGGGCAGGGGATGAACACTGAAGCTTTCTTT. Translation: CASSPRGQGMNTEAFF.

CDR3 loop: CASSYQTGDYEQYF. CDR3 sequence (DNA): TGTGCCAGCAGCTACCAGACAGGAGACTACGAGCAGTACTTC. The chain is built from TRBV7-2 and TRBJ2-7; TRBD1 is a possible D gene (6 bases). V dropped 4 bases and J dropped 3 bases, with 13 bases sitting between them. There are 14 residues in the CDR3. CDR1 and CDR2 (germline): SGHTA, FQGNSA. Looking up the rest from reference TRBV7-2 and TRBJ2-7 gives the full variable domain: GAGVSQSPSNKVTEKGKDVELRCDPISGHTALYWYRQSLGQGLEFLIYFQGNSAPDKSGLPSDRFSAERTGGSVSTLTIQRTQQEDSAVYLCASSYQTGDYEQYFGPGTRLTVT.

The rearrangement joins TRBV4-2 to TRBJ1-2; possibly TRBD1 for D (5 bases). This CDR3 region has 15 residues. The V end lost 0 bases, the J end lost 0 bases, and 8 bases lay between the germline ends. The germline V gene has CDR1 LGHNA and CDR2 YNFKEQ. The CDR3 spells CASSQEGGANYGYTF. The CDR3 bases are TGTGCCAGCAGCCAAGAGGGGGGAGCTAACTATGGCTACACCTTC.

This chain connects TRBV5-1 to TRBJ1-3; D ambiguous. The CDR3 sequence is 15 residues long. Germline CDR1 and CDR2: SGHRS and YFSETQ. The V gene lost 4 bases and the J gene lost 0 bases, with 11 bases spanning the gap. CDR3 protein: CASSPGLSSGNTIYF. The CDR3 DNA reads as TGCGCCAGCAGCCCCGGACTGAGCTCTGGAAACACCATATATTTT. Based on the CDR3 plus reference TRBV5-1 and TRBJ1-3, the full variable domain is KAGVTQTPRYLIKTRGQQVTLSCSPISGHRSVSWYQQTPGQGLQFLFEYFSETQRNKGNFPGRFSGRQFSNSRSEMNVSTLELGDSALYLCASSPGLSSGNTIYFGEGSWLTVV.

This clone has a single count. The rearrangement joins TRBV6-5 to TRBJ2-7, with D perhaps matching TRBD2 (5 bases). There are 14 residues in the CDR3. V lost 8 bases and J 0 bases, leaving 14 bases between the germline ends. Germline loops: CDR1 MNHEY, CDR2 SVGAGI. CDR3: CASGLLGSSYEQYF. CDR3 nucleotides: TGTGCCAGCGGACTTCTGGGCAGCTCCTACGAGCAGTACTTC.

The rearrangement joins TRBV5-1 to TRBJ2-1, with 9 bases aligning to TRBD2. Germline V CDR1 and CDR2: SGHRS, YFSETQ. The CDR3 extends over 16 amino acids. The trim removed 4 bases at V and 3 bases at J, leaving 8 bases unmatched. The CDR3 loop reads CASSLEGTSLYNEQFF. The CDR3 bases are TGCGCCAGCAGCCTTGAGGGGACTAGCCTCTACAATGAGCAGTTCTTC.

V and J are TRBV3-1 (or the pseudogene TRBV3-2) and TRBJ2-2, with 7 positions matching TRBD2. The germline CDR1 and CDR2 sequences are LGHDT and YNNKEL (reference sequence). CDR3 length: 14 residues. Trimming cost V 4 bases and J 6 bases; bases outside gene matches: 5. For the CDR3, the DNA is TGTGCCAGCAGCCCCACGGGGGGACCCGGGGAGCTGTTTTTT. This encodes CASSPTGGPGELFF.

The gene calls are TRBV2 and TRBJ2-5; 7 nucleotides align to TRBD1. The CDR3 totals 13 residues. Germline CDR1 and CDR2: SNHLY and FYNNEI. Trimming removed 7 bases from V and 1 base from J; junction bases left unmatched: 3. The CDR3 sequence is CASMGQPQETQYF. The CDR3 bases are TGTGCCAGCATGGGACAGCCCCAAGAGACCCAGTACTTC.

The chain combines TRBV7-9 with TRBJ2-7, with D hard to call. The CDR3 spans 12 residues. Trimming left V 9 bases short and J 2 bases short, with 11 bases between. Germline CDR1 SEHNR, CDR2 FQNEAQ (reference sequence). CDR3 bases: TGTGCCAGTGGCTCTAGGACCTACGAGCAGTACTTC. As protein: CASGSRTYEQYF.

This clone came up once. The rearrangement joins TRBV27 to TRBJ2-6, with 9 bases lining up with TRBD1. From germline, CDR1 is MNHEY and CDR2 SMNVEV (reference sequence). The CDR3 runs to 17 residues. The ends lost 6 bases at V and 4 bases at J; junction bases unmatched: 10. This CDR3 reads CASSPGQGIIGANVLTF. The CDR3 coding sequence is TGTGCCAGCAGCCCCGGACAGGGGATAATAGGGGCCAACGTCCTGACTTTC.

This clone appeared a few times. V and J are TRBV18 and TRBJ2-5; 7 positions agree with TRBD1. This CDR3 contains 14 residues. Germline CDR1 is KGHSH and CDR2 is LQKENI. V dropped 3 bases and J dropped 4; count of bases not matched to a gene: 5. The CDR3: CASSPRDSGETQYF. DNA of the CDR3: TGTGCCAGCTCACCTCGGGACAGTGGAGAGACCCAGTACTTC.

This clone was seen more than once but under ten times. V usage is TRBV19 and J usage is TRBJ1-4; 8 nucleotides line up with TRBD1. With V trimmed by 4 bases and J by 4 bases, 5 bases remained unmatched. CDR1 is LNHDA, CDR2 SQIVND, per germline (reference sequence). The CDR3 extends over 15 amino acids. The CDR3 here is CASSKRTGINEKLFF. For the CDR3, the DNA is TGTGCCAGTAGTAAAAGGACAGGGATTAATGAAAAACTGTTTTTT.

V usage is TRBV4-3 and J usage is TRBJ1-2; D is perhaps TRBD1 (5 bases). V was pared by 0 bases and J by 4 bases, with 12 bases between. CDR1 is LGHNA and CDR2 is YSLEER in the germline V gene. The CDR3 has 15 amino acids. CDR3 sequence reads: CASSQDNGGTYGYTF. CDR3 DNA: TGCGCCAGCAGCCAAGATAACGGGGGAACCTATGGCTACACCTTC.

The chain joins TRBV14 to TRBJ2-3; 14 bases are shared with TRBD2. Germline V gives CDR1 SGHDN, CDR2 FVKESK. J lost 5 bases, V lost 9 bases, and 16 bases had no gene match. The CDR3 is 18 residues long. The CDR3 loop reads CASGLAGGPYQGVDTQYF. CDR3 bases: TGTGCCAGTGGACTAGCGGGGGGACCTTACCAGGGGGTAGATACGCAGTATTTT.